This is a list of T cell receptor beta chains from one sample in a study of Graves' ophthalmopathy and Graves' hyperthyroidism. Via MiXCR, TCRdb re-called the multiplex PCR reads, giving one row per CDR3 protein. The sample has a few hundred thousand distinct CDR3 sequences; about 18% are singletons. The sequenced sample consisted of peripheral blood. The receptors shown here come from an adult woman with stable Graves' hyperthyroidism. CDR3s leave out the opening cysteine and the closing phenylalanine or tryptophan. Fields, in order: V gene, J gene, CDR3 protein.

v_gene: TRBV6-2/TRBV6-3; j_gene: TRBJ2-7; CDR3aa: ASSRAGPYEQY
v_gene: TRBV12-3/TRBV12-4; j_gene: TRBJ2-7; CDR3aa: ASSRIPYEQY
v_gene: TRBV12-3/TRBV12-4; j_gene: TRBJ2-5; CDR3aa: ASSLTSGSQETQY
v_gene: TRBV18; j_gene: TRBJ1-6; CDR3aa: ASSPQFSNNSPLH
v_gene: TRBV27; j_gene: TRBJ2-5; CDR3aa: ASSFLAGKETQY
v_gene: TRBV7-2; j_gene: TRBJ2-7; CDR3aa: ASSSPGGRSYEQY
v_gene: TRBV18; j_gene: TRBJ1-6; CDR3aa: ASSPAGDSSPLH
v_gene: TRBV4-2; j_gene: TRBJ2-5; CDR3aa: ASSRETPGRQQTQY
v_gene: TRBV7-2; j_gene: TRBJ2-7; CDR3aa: ASSDRDRDTYEQY
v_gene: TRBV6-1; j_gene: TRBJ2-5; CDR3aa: ASSPGETQY
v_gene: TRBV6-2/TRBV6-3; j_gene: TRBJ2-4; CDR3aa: ASSSAGRKNIQY
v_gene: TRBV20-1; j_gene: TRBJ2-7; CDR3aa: SARVADEQY
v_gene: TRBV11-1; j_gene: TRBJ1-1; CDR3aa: ASSLPLPGAGMGTEAF
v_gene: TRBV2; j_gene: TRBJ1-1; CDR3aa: ASSDMTPQNTEAF
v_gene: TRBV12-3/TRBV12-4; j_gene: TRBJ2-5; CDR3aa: ASGGYWETQY
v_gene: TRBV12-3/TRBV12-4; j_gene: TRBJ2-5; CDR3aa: ASSLGAIQETQY
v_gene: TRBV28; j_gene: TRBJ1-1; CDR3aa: ASSSHRSPRGTEAF
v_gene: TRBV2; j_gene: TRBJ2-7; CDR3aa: ASRYSFISYEQY
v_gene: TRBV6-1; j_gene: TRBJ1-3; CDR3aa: ASSPPGATGNTIY
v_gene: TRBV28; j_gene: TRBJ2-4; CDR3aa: ASSNPGLRMTKNIKY
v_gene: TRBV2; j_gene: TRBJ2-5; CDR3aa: ASLGETQY
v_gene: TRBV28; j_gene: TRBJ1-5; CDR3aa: ASSPLQGGQPQH
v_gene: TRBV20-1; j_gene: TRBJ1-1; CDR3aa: SAIGQGIEAF
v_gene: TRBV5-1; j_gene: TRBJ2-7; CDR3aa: ASRMTGQDYEQY
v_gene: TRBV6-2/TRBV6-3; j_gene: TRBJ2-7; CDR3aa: ASSWRGTSYEQY
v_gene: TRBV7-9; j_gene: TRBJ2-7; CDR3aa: ASSGQLTTYEQY
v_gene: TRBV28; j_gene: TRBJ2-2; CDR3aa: ASSSQRANTGELF
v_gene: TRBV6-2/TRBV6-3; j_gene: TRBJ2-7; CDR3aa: ASSYPGPYEQY
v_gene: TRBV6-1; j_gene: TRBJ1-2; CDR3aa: ASSLHPGTDYGYT
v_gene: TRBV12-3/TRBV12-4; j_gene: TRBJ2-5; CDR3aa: ASSPRSGGETQY
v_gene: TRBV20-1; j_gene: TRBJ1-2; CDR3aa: SASHRGGEGYT
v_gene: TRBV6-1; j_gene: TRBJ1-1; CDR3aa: ASSEILGPEAF
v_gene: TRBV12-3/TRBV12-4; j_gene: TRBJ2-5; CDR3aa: ASSTSGRAAETQY
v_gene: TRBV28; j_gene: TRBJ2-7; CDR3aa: ASSLQYNQRGYEQY
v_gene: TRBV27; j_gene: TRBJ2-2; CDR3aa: ASSSTSIGTGELF
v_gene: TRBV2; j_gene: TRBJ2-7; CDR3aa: ASSEARSRLQGLQYEQY
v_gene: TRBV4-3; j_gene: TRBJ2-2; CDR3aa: ASSQGSGTKNTGELF
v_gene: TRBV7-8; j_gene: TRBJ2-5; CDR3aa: ASSLSVGIKETQY
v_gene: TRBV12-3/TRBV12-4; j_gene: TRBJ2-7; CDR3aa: ASRPTATYEQY
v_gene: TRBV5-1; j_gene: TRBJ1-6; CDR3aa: ASSLAIGPLSPLH
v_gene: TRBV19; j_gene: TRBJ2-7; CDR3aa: ASSPGTSGAYEQY
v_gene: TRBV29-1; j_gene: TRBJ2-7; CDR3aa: SVVGWVGNYEQY
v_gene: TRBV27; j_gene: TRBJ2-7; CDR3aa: ASRVGAFGDEQY
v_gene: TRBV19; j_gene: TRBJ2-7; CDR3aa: ASSTGTSGSSYGQY
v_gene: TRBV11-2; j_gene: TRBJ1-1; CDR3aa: ASSPIRGSNTEAF
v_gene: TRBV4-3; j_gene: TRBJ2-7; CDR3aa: ASSQDAGGLYEQY
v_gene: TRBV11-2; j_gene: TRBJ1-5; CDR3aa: ASSLPMGQTNQPQH
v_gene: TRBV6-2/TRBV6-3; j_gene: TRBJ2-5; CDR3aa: ASSPTIRQGRKTQY
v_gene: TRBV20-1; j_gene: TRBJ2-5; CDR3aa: SAYRETQY
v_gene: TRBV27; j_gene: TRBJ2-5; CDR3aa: ASSLRGRETQY
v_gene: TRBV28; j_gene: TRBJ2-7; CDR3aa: ASSLAGVEGPLEQY
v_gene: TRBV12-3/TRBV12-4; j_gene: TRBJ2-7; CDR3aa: ASGTSGNEQY
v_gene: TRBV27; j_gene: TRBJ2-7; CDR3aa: ASSPRTGHYEQY
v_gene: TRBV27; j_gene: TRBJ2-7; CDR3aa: ASSSLRGETRGPSHEQY
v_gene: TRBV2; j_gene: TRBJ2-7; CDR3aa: ASSEGTSGNAEQY
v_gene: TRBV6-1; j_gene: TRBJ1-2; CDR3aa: ALGGYT
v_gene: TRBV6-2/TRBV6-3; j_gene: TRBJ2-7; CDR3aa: ASSRRDRDYEQY
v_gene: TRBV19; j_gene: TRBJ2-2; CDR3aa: ASRPTHTGELF
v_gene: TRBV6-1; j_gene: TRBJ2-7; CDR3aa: ATLELSYEQY
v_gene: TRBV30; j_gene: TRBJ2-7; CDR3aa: AWGGGPSYEQY